This T cell receptor beta chain was sequenced in a study of T cell repertoires in aging, cancer and after chemotherapy. Study details: Repeat sampling of healthy donors over several months to years showed clear clonal overlap.

Study findings and constraints: Immunological memory after chemotherapy cannot be judged from the repertoire data. In healthy donors, age-related TCR diversity loss mainly reflected lost richness. Untreated cancer patients had significantly lower blood TCR diversity than age-matched healthy donors.

Multiplex touch-down PCR with TRB-A/B primers amplified rearranged V-D-J TRB sequences. TCRdb re-called the multiplex PCR reads through MiXCR, storing one row per CDR3 protein. The sample consists of 9,500 to 11,000 distinct CDR3 sequences, 35% to 50% of them appearing once. Germline assignment: CDR1 SGHTA and CDR2 FQGTGA. The CDR3 totals 14 residues. Trimming cost V 5 bases and J 5 bases, with 12 bases left between them. A note on this clonotype: Its antigen is still unknown.

The template was genomic DNA from peripheral blood, not RNA. The rearrangement joins TRBV7-3 to TRBJ1-4; D remains ambiguous. The material sequenced was blood. The sequence came from a human donor in good health. The CDR3 sequence: CASSAGRVNEKLFF. The CDR3 DNA follows: TGTGCCAGCAGCGCCGGTCGGGTGAATGAAAAACTGTTTTTT.